Presented here are 24 T cell receptor beta chains from one specimen sequenced in a study of OX40 agonist ivuxolimab in advanced cancers. Library creation used the immunoSEQ multiplex PCR assay. TCRdb provides this immuneACCESS table in a form limited to in-frame rearrangements. Some clones are lacking; in checked studies, under half of them reflect an unresolved V gene, and why the rest are absent is not known. This sample gives some 19,000 clones in total; approximately 77% of them show up just once. The ten largest clones represent 20% to 25% of the sample. Specimen: CD4+ or CD8+ T cells sorted from blood, collected in a trial of the OX40 agonist ivuxolimab. These TCRs come from an adult with an advanced solid tumor such as melanoma, head and neck, liver or kidney cancer.

The J gene is TRBJ2-7, the V gene TRBV6-5; D could derive from TRBD1 or TRBD2 (5 bases each). The CDR3 sequence is 15 residues long. The germline V gene has CDR1 MNHEY and CDR2 SVGAGI. Trimming took 0 bases from V and 6 from J, leaving 15 bases between them. The CDR3 DNA sequence: TGTGCCAGCAGTTACTCAGCCTCGGGGACGGTCGAGCAGTACTTC. Amino acids: CASSYSASGTVEQYF.

The chain has TRBV5-6 and TRBJ2-1; D unresolved. V lost 6 bases and J 1 base, leaving 11 bases between the germline ends. The CDR3 contains 14 residues. Germline V lookup: CDR1 SGHDT, CDR2 YYEEEE. The CDR3: CASTPGLSYNEQFF. As DNA, the CDR3 is TGTGCCAGCACCCCCGGGTTGTCCTACAATGAGCAGTTCTTC.

The chain's CDR3 is CASSLVGVTDTQYF. For the CDR3, the DNA is TGTGCCAGCAGTTTAGTGGGAGTCACAGATACGCAGTATTTT. The rearrangement joins TRBV27 to TRBJ2-3; D possibly corresponds to TRBD2 (5 bases). Germline V lookup: CDR1 MNHEY, CDR2 SMNVEV (reference sequence). Trimming took off 2 bases at V and 2 bases at J, with 8 bases between the two ends. This CDR3 spans 14 amino acids.

V gene TRBV9 combines with J gene TRBJ2-1; D uncertain. Germline CDR1 is SGDLS and CDR2 is YYNGEE. V shed 0 bases and J shed 8 bases, with 6 bases lying between them. The CDR3 loop spans 12 amino acids. The CDR3 nucleotides are TGTGCCAGCAGCGTAGCAGCCGATGAGCAGTTCTTC. Amino acid sequence: CASSVAADEQFF.

This clone came up once. V and J are TRBV9 and TRBJ2-5, with 9 positions matching TRBD2. The germline V gene has CDR1 SGDLS and CDR2 YYNGEE. This CDR3 comprises 16 residues. J lost 5 bases, V lost 4 bases, and 12 bases had no gene match. CDR3 region: CASSPGAGGREETQYF. The CDR3 DNA sequence: TGTGCCAGCAGCCCAGGGGCGGGGGGGCGAGAGGAGACCCAGTACTTC.

The genes are TRBV5-6 and TRBJ2-1, with D perhaps TRBD1 or TRBD2 (5 bases each). V lost 0 bases and J lost 7, with 5 bases in between. Per the germline V gene, CDR1 is SGHDT and CDR2 is YYEEEE. The CDR3 totals 12 residues. CDR3 bases: TGTGCCAGCAGCTTGGGGGGGAATGAGCAGTTCTTC. Its protein is CASSLGGNEQFF.

The chain combines TRBV6-1 with TRBJ1-5; 7 bases line up with TRBD1. Germline trimming cut 5 bases from V and 12 bases from J; bases unmatched to any gene: 16. This CDR3 contains 15 residues. Germline CDR1 is MNHNS and CDR2 is SASEGT. CDR3 loop: CASSSHGTAGSVQHF. The CDR3 bases are TGTGCCAGCAGTTCCCACGGGACAGCCGGGAGTGTCCAGCATTTT.

CDR3 in DNA: TGTGCCAGCAGCTCCCCAGAAAAGGTCCCTGAAGCTTTCTTT. This gives the protein CASSSPEKVPEAFF. The chain employs TRBV5-6 and TRBJ1-1; no clear D gene. Trimming took off 3 bases at V and 6 bases at J, with 15 bases between the two ends. The CDR3 sequence is 14 residues long. Germline V gives CDR1 SGHDT, CDR2 YYEEEE. Combining the CDR3 with reference TRBV5-6 and TRBJ1-1 gives the whole variable domain DAGVTQSPTHLIKTRGQQVTLRCSPKSGHDTVSWYQQALGQGPQFIFQYYEEEERQRGNFPDRFSGHQFPNYSSELNVNALLLGDSALYLCASSSPEKVPEAFFGQGTRLTVV.

The V gene is TRBV7-9, the J gene TRBJ1-1; D gene unclear. CDR3 length: 12 residues. With 7 bases removed from V and 2 bases from J, the gap between germline ends came to 8 bases. CDR1 SEHNR and CDR2 FQNEAQ come from the germline V gene (reference sequence). The CDR3 loop reads CASNHQNTEAFF. DNA of the CDR3: TGTGCCAGCAACCATCAAAACACTGAAGCTTTCTTT.

This chain joins TRBV30 and TRBJ1-1; maybe TRBD1 (5 bases). The length of the CDR3 is 11 residues. Per the germline V gene, CDR1 is GTSNPN and CDR2 is SVGIG (reference sequence). The V end lost 5 bases, the J end lost 7 bases, and 11 bases lay between the germline ends. The CDR3 DNA reads as TGTGCCTGGGTCTGGGGCGGTGAAGCTTTCTTT. It translates to CAWVWGGEAFF. Full variable domain (outside the CDR3, taken from reference TRBV30 and TRBJ1-1): SQTIHQWPATLVQPVGSPLSLECTVEGTSNPNLYWYRQAAGRGLQLLFYSVGIGQISSEVPQNLSASRPQDRQFILSSKKLLLSDSGFYLCAWVWGGEAFFGQGTRLTVV.

This sequence joins TRBV19 and TRBJ1-2, with 9 positions matching TRBD1. CDR1 and CDR2 (germline): LNHDA, SQIVND (reference sequence). After removal of 3 bases from V and 8 bases from J, the junction contained 13 bases not matched to a gene. The CDR3 extends over 16 amino acids. CDR3 sequence: CASSIRTGQGLHGYTF. The CDR3, as DNA: TGTGCCAGTAGTATTAGAACGGGACAGGGACTCCACGGCTACACCTTC.

This rearrangement joins TRBV4-1 to TRBJ1-1; maybe TRBD1 (6 bases). The CDR3 extends over 11 amino acids. The V gene lost 7 bases and the J gene lost 6 bases, with 9 bases spanning the gap. Germline assignment: CDR1 MGHRA and CDR2 YSYEKL. CDR3 DNA sequence: TGCGCCAGCATTCACAGGGCTGAAGCTTTCTTT. Amino acids: CASIHRAEAFF.

The genes are TRBV4-2 and TRBJ2-1; a possible D gene is TRBD2 (5 bases). The CDR3 spans 15 residues. Germline V gives CDR1 LGHNA, CDR2 YNFKEQ. The ends were cut back, 4 bases at V and 3 bases at J, with 13 bases in the middle. The CDR3: CASSPVGEDYNEQFF. CDR3 in DNA: TGTGCCAGCAGCCCGGTCGGGGAAGACTACAATGAGCAGTTCTTC.

The sample holds one count of this clone. This sequence joins TRBV4-1 and TRBJ1-2; the D gene is possibly TRBD1 (5 bases). V lost 4 bases to trimming and J lost 1 base, with 10 bases between them. The CDR3 totals 14 residues. CDR1 is MGHRA, CDR2 YSYEKL, per germline. Here the CDR3 DNA reads TGCGCCAGCAGCCCGCTACAGGATAACTATGGCTACACCTTC. Translated, it gives CASSPLQDNYGYTF.

This clone showed up just once. The chain uses TRBV6-5 and TRBJ2-7; possible D gene TRBD1, 6 bases. Trimming removed 6 bases from V and 2 bases from J, with 11 bases in between. Germline V gene sequence: CDR1 MNHEY, CDR2 SVGAGI. The CDR3 sequence is 13 residues long. The CDR3 loop reads CASSRNRAYEQYF. The CDR3 DNA reads TGTGCCAGCAGCCGAAACAGGGCCTACGAGCAGTACTTC.

A few counts support this clone. The chain combines TRBV19 with TRBJ1-1; a weak D match, TRBD1 (5 bases). The CDR3 totals 15 residues. With 6 bases removed from V and 0 bases from J, the gap between germline ends came to 14 bases. Germline-derived CDR1 and CDR2 are LNHDA and SQIVND (reference sequence). The CDR3 sequence is CASSGGLRLNTEAFF. The CDR3, as DNA: TGTGCCAGTAGCGGGGGACTACGGCTGAACACTGAAGCTTTCTTT. Variable domain in full (rest from reference TRBV19 and TRBJ1-1): DGGITQSPKYLFRKEGQNVTLSCEQNLNHDAMYWYRQDPGQGLRLIYYSQIVNDFQKGDIAEGYSVSREKKESFPLTVTSAQKNPTAFYLCASSGGLRLNTEAFFGQGTRLTVV.

This clone appeared once. The chain is built from TRBV14 and TRBJ2-7; D unresolved. This CDR3 spans 13 amino acids. Germline loops: CDR1 SGHDN, CDR2 FVKESK. The V gene lost 1 base and the J gene lost 6 bases, with 10 bases spanning the gap. CDR3 loop: CASSQVRYGEQYF. The CDR3 bases are TGTGCCAGCAGCCAAGTTCGGTACGGCGAGCAGTACTTC.

V and J are TRBV6-5 and TRBJ1-4, with D hard to call. Trimming stripped 0 bases from V and 10 bases from J, with 6 bases between. Germline V gene data show CDR1 as MNHEY and CDR2 as SVGAGI. CDR3 length equals 12 residues. The CDR3 protein is CASSYSSGKLFF. The CDR3 DNA follows: TGTGCCAGCAGTTACTCGAGCGGAAAACTGTTTTTT.

In its sample, this clone was seen a few times. This chain uses TRBV28 with TRBJ2-5, with D possibly TRBD2 on 6 matching bases. Germline lookup yields CDR1 MDHEN and CDR2 SYDVKM. CDR3 length equals 13 residues. Between the trimmed V and J ends, which lost 3 bases and 5 bases, there was a span of 10 bases. The CDR3 coding sequence is TGTGCCAGCAGTTTCGTCGGAGGGGAGACCCAGTACTTC. Protein: CASSFVGGETQYF.

The J gene is TRBJ2-7, the V gene TRBV2; D is unresolved. This CDR3 region has 15 residues. Germline V gene lookup returns CDR1 SNHLY and CDR2 FYNNEI. V lost 5 bases to trimming and J lost 1 base, with 15 bases between them. In DNA, the CDR3 is TGTGCCAGCAGTCCCTTGGAAATGGGGTCCTACGAGCAGTACTTC. It translates to CASSPLEMGSYEQYF.

The chain employs TRBV7-6 and TRBJ2-3, with TRBD2 matching over 8 bases. This CDR3 is built from 15 residues. V dropped 9 bases and J dropped 2; count of bases not matched to a gene: 10. The germline gives CDR1 SGHVS, CDR2 FNYEAQ. CDR3 nucleotides: TGTGCCAGTAGCGGGGAGAACGGATACACAGATACGCAGTATTTT. Translating it yields CASSGENGYTDTQYF.

This clone appeared a few times. The V call is TRBV7-6, the J call TRBJ2-1; D is undetermined. The CDR3 consists of 15 residues. Between the trimmed V and J ends, which lost 5 bases and 0 bases, there was a span of 11 bases. CDR1 SGHVS and CDR2 FNYEAQ come from the germline V gene. The CDR3 here is CASSPDRSSYNEQFF. DNA for the CDR3: TGTGCCAGCAGCCCGGACCGGAGCTCCTACAATGAGCAGTTCTTC.

The chain carries TRBV18 and TRBJ2-1; possibly TRBD2 for D (6 bases). Germline V gene data show CDR1 as KGHSH and CDR2 as LQKENI. The CDR3 is 15 residues long. V lost 5 bases, J lost 5 bases, and 16 bases lay in between. Here the CDR3 reads CASSGSGGKDNEQFF. The CDR3 coding sequence is TGTGCCAGCTCAGGGTCCGGGGGAAAGGACAATGAGCAGTTCTTC.

This chain joins TRBV6-5 and TRBJ2-3, with TRBD2 matching 15 bases. The ends lost 6 bases at V and 3 bases at J; junction bases unmatched: 1. This CDR3 has 15 residues. Germline V lookup: CDR1 MNHEY, CDR2 SVGAGI. The DNA for the CDR3 is TGTGCCAGCAGCGGGACTAGCGGGGGGACAGATACGCAGTATTTT. Its translation is CASSGTSGGTDTQYF.